The clone carrying this T cell receptor (beta chain) qualifies as medium-sized (0.01 to 0.1%). Its antigen is unknown. The data were obtained in a study of vaccination and CD4 T cells after COVID-19. Whole-study context: Convalescent donors totaled six males and four females, including two who were Hispanic. Cells were stimulated with overlapping spike peptide pools from SARS-CoV-2, HCoV-NL63, HCoV-OC43 and HCoV-229E.

The study sequenced cultured CD4+ T cell DNA using the Oncomine TCR Beta short-read assay. Each CDR3 protein gets one entry after TCRdb re-called the PCR reads with MiXCR. This repertoire shows some 16,000 distinct CDR3 sequences, 73% found once; its top ten account for approximately 10%. Overall study findings and caveats: Convalescent patients had 304 of 307 vaccine-specific clones showing spike mono-reactivity.

The V gene lost 9 bases and the J gene lost 5 bases, with 11 bases spanning the gap. Looked up from germline, CDR1 is SEHNR and CDR2 is FQNEAQ (reference sequence). This CDR3 comprises 12 residues. This sample's treatment: approximately 9-day PBMC culture with coronavirus spike peptide pools or control peptides (ViraFEST assay). The sequenced sample was CD4+ T cells from blood, cultured in vitro. The chain links TRBV7-9 to TRBJ1-5; D uncertain. This sequence originates from a human donor who had recovered from COVID-19. CDR3 coding DNA: TGTGCCAGATATTGTTCCTATCAGCCCCAGCATTTT. It translates to CARYCSYQPQHF.